This paragraph reports one TCR beta chain. No cognate antigen has been identified for it. Within one base of it there is no much larger clone, and no base qualities were kept. The cohort was made up of several hundred healthy bone marrow donors. At the time of sampling, all cohort members were nominally healthy, though unrecorded immune exposures were likely present. The donor was CMV seronegative and was included in the group of several hundred seronegative cohort members. Every donor gave a peripheral blood sample, and the peripheral blood mononuclear cells from that sample were used for TCR beta sequencing. Genomic DNA was extracted from the blood cell samples with the Qiagen DNeasy Blood Extraction Kit. Libraries were prepared through the immunoSEQ multiplex PCR assay. The multiplex PCR relied on a mix of 60 forward primers for TCR Vbeta segments and 13 reverse primers for TCR Jbeta segments. Amplification of the CDR3 region of rearranged TCR beta genes was performed with a multiplex PCR assay on genomic DNA. The amplified TCR beta libraries were sequenced on the Illumina HiSeq System as 87-base-pair reads. Under the source paper's analysis protocol: A later analysis tallied 75 million to 95 million unique TCR beta chains across the 660 or so repertoires, and about 12 million of those chains were shared by two or more donors. Raw reads were error-corrected and collapsed into unique sequences by a nearest-neighbor algorithm in which closely related sequences were merged to remove PCR and sequencing errors. CDR3 sequences were aligned to IMGT reference sequences to assign V, D and J gene segments. Each retained sequence needed at least a six-nucleotide match to both a V gene segment and a J gene segment. A rearrangement was called productive if the CDR3 had no stop codons and remained in frame with V and J, and every other rearrangement was called non-productive. CDR3 was defined according to IMGT convention as the region running from the second conserved V-encoded cysteine to the conserved J-encoded phenylalanine. Sequences without an unambiguous match to a single V gene segment were excluded from the earlier analysis of a few hundred of the donors. An earlier analysis of several hundred of the donors called V segments functional above 56.7% productive rearrangements and segregating when the between-donor standard deviation exceeded 5%. A statistical classification framework was built to diagnose cytomegalovirus status from the catalog of TCR beta chain sequences. In a later analysis, V and J genes were assigned by comparing TCR nucleotide sequences against IMGT/GENE-DB human TR gene sequences. In a later analysis, CDR3 sequences and most-parsimonious VDJ recombination scenarios were assigned using the TCRdist pipeline. In a later analysis, each TCR beta chain was defined by its CDR3 amino acid sequence together with its V-gene family, and reads without a unique V-gene family were excluded. In a later analysis, 450 to 600 highly shared, low-generation-probability nucleotide sequences were removed to address suspected cross-contamination and a sequencing artifact. For each public chain, a later analysis derived a clonal expansion index from normalized ranks of inferred template counts within each repertoire. Generation probabilities in a later analysis came from a VDJ recombination model fitted to out-of-frame rearrangements, and those results were checked against IGoR. A later analysis scored TCR-TCR, TCR-HLA and TCR-CMV co-occurrence with hypergeometric tests, applying a repertoire-size bias correction to TCR pairs. False discovery rates were estimated in a later analysis by permuting HLA or CMV assignments 20 times. In a later analysis, co-occurring TCRs were grouped using DBSCAN, with TCRdist sequence similarity added in when clustering inside HLA-allele-positive subsets. Repertoires with fewer than 30,000 or more than 120,000 public chains, plus five repertoires with anomalous nucleotide sharing, were excluded from co-occurrence clustering. Sourced from immuneACCESS, this table was stored by TCRdb with only in-frame sequences that have V and J called. A share of the clones is absent; for the studies checked, an unresolved V gene accounts for under half, and the remainder has no known explanation. Clone size and the V and J calls come from that table; the DNA yielded D and trimming. The sample contains roughly 120,000 clones, roughly 78% of them found a single time. The top ten clones comprise about 2.6% of the sample.

This specimen comes from a study of cytomegalovirus exposure and HLA in healthy donors (dated by TCRdb to about 2017). Describing the broader study: According to an earlier analysis of 587 of the donors, 150 million to 200 million T cells yielded 90 million to 140 million unique TCR beta sequences and approximately 300 Gb of sequence data. The aim of the study was to test whether cataloging public T cell receptors could identify signatures of past pathogen exposure. An earlier analysis of fewer than 750 of the donors used high-throughput TCR beta sequencing to judge whether each TCR beta V gene segment behaved as functional or pseudogenic. A later analysis re-examined previously published TCR beta repertoires from several hundred donors and added high-resolution HLA genotyping to investigate patterns of TCR occurrence. About five DR-DQ haplotypes were handled as single units for association and clustering because linkage in the cohort was strong. Roughly 310 gigabases of sequencing data and tens of millions of unique TCR sequences were included in an early release covering several hundred HLA-typed donors. Donor age, sex, ethnicity and CMV serostatus were compiled alongside the repertoire data. Typing coverage differed by locus: A, B, C, DRB1 and DQB1 were typed in roughly 620-640 donors, DQA1 in approximately 520, DPA1 in some 600, and DPB1 in 400 to 480. Along with the approximately 700-subject first cohort, a separate validation cohort of more than 90 different subjects was used. The later analysis used no new phenotypic data to find candidate immune exposures, relying instead on TCR beta sequences and their occurrence across donors. Among the roughly 400 genotyped donors, approximately 77% belonged to the genetic ancestry cluster associated with self-reported Caucasian donors. HLA typing included class I and class II loci at four-digit resolution. High-throughput TCR immunosequencing, statistical association of individual TCRs with disease status, and machine learning were combined to predict cytomegalovirus infection status. Every discovery cohort repertoire had been produced on one sequencing platform. Among some 410 genotyped donors of the cohort, an average of around 240,000 unique TCR beta nucleotide sequences were sequenced per donor, 15% to 20% of them non-productive. A later genetic analysis took genome-wide SNP genotypes for about three fifths of the 666 donors and used that subset as a discovery cohort. The study profiled the T cell repertoires of some 610 subjects by immunosequencing and related them to cytomegalovirus serostatus. The research as a whole found: Broadly in line with IMGT annotations, most TCR beta V segments showed up in productive rearrangements about 87% or about 30% of the time in an earlier analysis of roughly 590 of the donors. Cytomegalovirus status was reported to be diagnosed by the classifier with high specificity and sensitivity in both the original and validation cohorts. The study gave a list of under 200 TCR beta chains associated with cytomegalovirus. In a later analysis, the rate of TCR association differed among HLA loci, with DRB1 alleles having the most associated TCRs and HLA-C alleles having the fewest. An association between a missense DCLRE1C variant and V-gene and J-gene trimming of TCR beta chains was found in a later genetic analysis and replicated in an independent cohort. Most TCR sequences were observed very rarely across donors, whereas some public TCRs were present in many individuals. Only TCR beta chains were sequenced in this cohort, and the absence of alpha or paired-chain data limited detectable features. Because some donors lacked HLA typing at each locus, the association tests relied only on the typed subset. A group of highly shared sequence variants was considered likely to be a technical artifact of the sequencing pipeline. In vitro tests confirmed that a few of the cytomegalovirus-associated TCR beta chains recognize cytomegalovirus antigens. Immune exposure information for the cohort was limited to CMV serostatus. In a later analysis, most CMV-associated TCR beta chains were found to appear HLA-restricted, with HLA associations seemingly driven largely by CMV exposure. The presence/absence analyses assumed that sequencing depth was roughly uniform across donors, and that assumption may not be true. According to a later analysis, parvovirus B19, influenza, CMV and Epstein-Barr virus appeared linked to several top co-occurrence clusters. Compared with the 666-donor mean, donors in an Asian-associated ancestry cluster had fewer N-insertions in productive TCRs, according to a later genetic analysis. According to the authors, the approach could potentially be generalized to other disease states and immunological phenotypes. The earlier analysis of 450 to 700 of the donors excluded roughly 16 rarely observed V segments, including chromosome 9 orphons, because counts were too low. In a later analysis, HLA-associated TCR beta chains showed more clonal expansion and lower generation probabilities than non-associated chains that were equally common. Specific HLA alleles were associated with roughly 16,000 TCR beta sequences at a false discovery rate of 0.05 in a later analysis. Correlated functional status among segregating V segments might reflect linkage disequilibrium, but an unknown experimental factor could not be ruled out. A further reported finding was that TCR beta sequences accurately predicted the HLA-A and HLA-B alleles for most subjects in the first cohort. Some IMGT-functional V segments, including TRBV6-2 and TRBV6-3, could not be distinguished by the 87-base-pair reads and were therefore excluded. When HLA alleles, especially DR and DQ, strongly co-occurred, attributing TCR associations to individual alleles was difficult.

CDR1 and CDR2 are read off the germline V gene as MNHNS and SASEGT. There are 15 amino acids in the CDR3, from cysteine to phenylalanine inclusive. Kept here is only the CDR3 DNA, which spans 45 bases and is read in frame from base 1. V is reduced by 3 bases and J by 9 bases, leaving a spacing of 18 bases between them. The TCR comes from a man between 25 and 39 years old in good health and CMV-seronegative. This sequence uses TRBV6-1 and TRBJ2-4; matching of 5 bases hints at TRBD2 as the D gene. Sequences were obtained from PBMCs. The CDR3 is CASSERAAAAGIQYF. Here is the DNA: TGTGCCAGCAGTGAGAGGGCGGCGGCCGCGGGCATTCAGTACTTC.